This passage covers 5 T cell receptor beta chains from one sample sequenced in a study of blood T cell repertoires in COVID-19. Sequenced by immunoSEQ multiplex PCR; TCRdb stores in-frame clones only, minus some. The data hold 60,000 or so clones, with about four fifths observed a single time. The sequenced material came from peripheral blood. The receptors were gathered from a human donor in a cohort sampled during active COVID-19.

This clone appeared a few times. V and J are TRBV28 and TRBJ1-5, with TRBD1 matching over 8 bases. This CDR3 has 15 amino acids. Germline CDR1 reads MDHEN; CDR2 reads SYDVKM. J lost 7 bases, V lost 5 bases, and 10 bases had no gene match. The CDR3 region has the DNA TGTGCCAGCAGTCCCGCGGACAGGGAGGGACAGCCCCAGCATTTT. This encodes CASSPADREGQPQHF.

This chain uses TRBV10-3 with TRBJ1-1; TRBD1 agrees at 9 bases. The CDR3 is 14 amino acids. CDR1 is ENHRY, CDR2 SYGVKD, per germline. J lost 1 base, V lost 6 bases, and 3 bases had no gene match. The CDR3 region has the DNA TGTGCCATCAGACGACAGGGGGAGAACACTGAAGCTTTCTTT. Residues: CAIRRQGENTEAFF.

The chain combines TRBV13 with TRBJ1-1; D is ambiguous. The CDR3 consists of 13 residues. V was pared by 0 bases and J by 3 bases, with 5 bases between. Germline V gene sequence: CDR1 PRHDT, CDR2 FYEKMQ (reference sequence). CDR3 bases: TGTGCCAGCAGCTTAGGGGCCTACACTGAAGCTTTCTTT. Its protein is CASSLGAYTEAFF.

The chain combines TRBV3-1 (or the pseudogene TRBV3-2) with TRBJ1-5, with D tentatively TRBD1 (6 bases). Germline-derived CDR1 and CDR2 are LGHDT and YNNKEL (reference sequence). Trimming pared 1 base from V and 9 bases from J, leaving 19 bases between. This CDR3 spans 16 amino acids. CDR3 bases: TGTGCCAGCAGCCAAGGTATAGGGGGAATCGGTACGCCCCAGCATTTT. Translated: CASSQGIGGIGTPQHF.

This clone was observed a single time. The V and J genes are TRBV18 and TRBJ1-2, with a weak D call TRBD1 (6 bases). CDR3 length equals 15 residues. CDR1 is KGHSH and CDR2 is LQKENI in the germline V gene. V was clipped by 0 bases and J by 5 bases, with 13 bases between them. In DNA, the CDR3 is TGTGCCAGCTCACCACCCCCGGGCAGGGGTTATGGCTACACCTTC. Encoded protein: CASSPPPGRGYGYTF.